This record concerns one T cell receptor beta chain sequence. A far larger clone lies a single base away; this is likely a read error. This entry is derived from a study of low-dose radiotherapy and immunotherapy resistance in tumors. As for the study in general: Doses of 0.5 Gy per fraction every 2 weeks, totaling 6.5 Gy, went to Cohort 1. Ipilimumab 1 mg/kg every six weeks, together with nivolumab 240 mg every two weeks, was given intravenously to patients. Cohort 2 patients were irradiated with 1 Gy every two weeks, reaching 13 Gy over 26 weeks.

V was pared by 5 bases and J by 13 bases, with 15 bases of the junction left unmatched. Germline V gene data show CDR1 as SGHNT and CDR2 as YYREEE (reference sequence). This CDR3 comprises 14 residues. First-strand cDNA relied on TRAV- and TRBV-specific primers spanning alpha and beta chains. Over roughly 20 PCR cycles, TCRs were amplified from a constant-region primer and V-primer adapter. Via MiXCR, TCRdb re-called the reads, giving one row per CDR3 protein. The data hold fewer than 95,000 distinct CDR3 sequences, with 9.4% observed a single time. As for time point: before trial treatment. This chain uses TRBV5-4 with TRBJ2-1, with TRBD1 identical over 7 bases. The clonotype was recovered from a male donor with prostate cancer. Sequencing was performed on PBMCs, taken before treatment. The CDR3 sequence: CASRLDRAVDIQFF. CDR3 sequence (DNA): TGTGCCAGCAGACTAGACAGGGCGGTGGACATTCAGTTCTTC.